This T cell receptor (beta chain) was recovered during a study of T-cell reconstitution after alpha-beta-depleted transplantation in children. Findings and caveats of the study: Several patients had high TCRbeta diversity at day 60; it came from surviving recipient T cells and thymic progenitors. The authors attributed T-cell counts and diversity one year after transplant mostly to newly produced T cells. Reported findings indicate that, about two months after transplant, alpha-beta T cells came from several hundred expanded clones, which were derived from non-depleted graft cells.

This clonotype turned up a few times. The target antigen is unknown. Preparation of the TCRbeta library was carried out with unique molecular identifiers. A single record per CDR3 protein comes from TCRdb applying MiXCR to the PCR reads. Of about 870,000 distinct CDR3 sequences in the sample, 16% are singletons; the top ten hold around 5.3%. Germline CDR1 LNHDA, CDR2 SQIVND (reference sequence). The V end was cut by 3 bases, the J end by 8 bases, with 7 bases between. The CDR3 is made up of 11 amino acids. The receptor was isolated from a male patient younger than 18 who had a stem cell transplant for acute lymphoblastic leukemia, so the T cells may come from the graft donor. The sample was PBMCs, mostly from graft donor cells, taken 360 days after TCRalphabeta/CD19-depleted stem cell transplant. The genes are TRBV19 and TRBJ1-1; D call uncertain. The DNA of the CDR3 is TGTGCCAGTAGTATGGGGAGGGAAGCTTTCTTT. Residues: CASSMGREAFF.